The rows below give T cell receptor beta chains drawn from one sample of a study of cytomegalovirus exposure and HLA in healthy donors. Only in-frame clones appear in the TCRdb table, and some are missing; sequencing was by immunoSEQ multiplex PCR. The data show around 110,000 clones, 73% seen once. Material for sequencing was PBMCs. These TCRs come from a man younger than 40 in good health and CMV-seronegative. Both conserved end residues are part of each CDR3. D genes are given only for firm matches. The listing skips clone size in some rows; elsewhere it reads once, few, many or a size class.

CDR3 | DNA | J | V | D | size
CASSSVPGQRGNEQFF | TGTGCCAGTAGTTCCGTACCGGGACAGAGGGGAAATGAGCAGTTCTTC | TRBJ2-1 | TRBV19 | TRBD1 | -
CASSQEPMRTGDYGYTF | TGTGCCAGCAGCCAAGAGCCCATGAGGACAGGCGACTATGGCTACACCTTC | TRBJ1-2 | TRBV4-2 | TRBD1 | -
CASSRDRAADTQYF | TGTGCCAGCAGCCGGGACAGGGCGGCAGATACGCAGTATTTT | TRBJ2-3 | TRBV14 | TRBD1 | -
CASFNEVRWTGTEAFF | TGTGCCAGCTTCAACGAGGTACGATGGACAGGGACTGAAGCTTTCTTT | TRBJ1-1 | TRBV5-8 | TRBD1 | -
CASSYRGNTGELFF | TGTGCCAGCAGCTACCGGGGGAACACCGGGGAGCTGTTTTTT | TRBJ2-2 | TRBV7-9 | - | few
CASSERGQNSGNTIYF | TGTGCCAGCAGTGAGCGGGGACAGAACTCTGGAAACACCATATATTTT | TRBJ1-3 | TRBV2 | TRBD1 | -
CASRALAGQETQYF | TGTGCCAGCAGGGCCCTAGCGGGCCAAGAGACCCAGTACTTC | TRBJ2-5 | TRBV2 | TRBD2 | few
CSVSQGTITDTQYF | TGCAGCGTATCGCAAGGGACTATAACAGATACGCAGTATTTT | TRBJ2-3 | TRBV29-1 | TRBD2 | -
CASSLGHRGTDTQYF | TGTGCCAGCAGCTTAGGCCACAGGGGCACAGATACGCAGTATTTT | TRBJ2-3 | TRBV13 | - | few
CASTWSGSSYNEQFF | TGTGCCAGCACCTGGTCCGGGAGCTCCTACAATGAGCAGTTCTTC | TRBJ2-1 | TRBV11-2 | - | -
CASSLSRESEAFF | TGCGCCAGCAGCTTGTCGAGGGAATCTGAAGCTTTCTTT | TRBJ1-1 | TRBV5-1 | - | -
CASSPAGLVDEQYF | TGTGCCAGCAGCCCCGCGGGACTAGTCGACGAGCAGTACTTC | TRBJ2-7 | TRBV28 | TRBD2 | few
CASRVRPRGDTQYF | TGTGCCAGCAGGGTCCGGCCTAGGGGAGATACGCAGTATTTT | TRBJ2-3 | TRBV6-5 | - | once
CAISESWAQGRGNTIYF | TGTGCCATCAGTGAGTCATGGGCACAGGGACGCGGAAACACCATATATTTT | TRBJ1-3 | TRBV10-3 | - | -
CASSEAAVSTNEKLFF | TGTGCCAGCAGTGAAGCGGCAGTTTCAACTAATGAAAAGCTGTTTTTT | TRBJ1-4 | TRBV2 | - | -
CASSLAAGGSYEQYF | TGTGCCAGCAGCTTGGCCGCAGGGGGCTCCTACGAGCAGTACTTC | TRBJ2-7 | TRBV5-4 | TRBD1 | -
CASSMATGTTEAFF | TGTGCCAGTAGTATGGCGACAGGGACCACTGAAGCTTTCTTT | TRBJ1-1 | TRBV19 | TRBD1 | -
CASSMDSSRGHTIYF | TGTGCCAGCAGCATGGACAGTTCCAGGGGCCACACCATATATTTT | TRBJ1-3 | TRBV7-9 | - | -
CASSLDPSSYNEQFF | TGTGCCAGCAGCTTGGACCCGAGCTCCTACAATGAGCAGTTCTTC | TRBJ2-1 | TRBV5-4 | - | -
CAISQGQGGLSNYGYTF | TGTGCCATCAGCCAAGGACAGGGGGGGCTTTCTAACTATGGCTACACCTTC | TRBJ1-2 | TRBV10-3 | TRBD1 | -
CASTPGADRAYF | TGTGCCAGCACTCCGGGGGCGGACAGGGCATACTTC | TRBJ2-7 | TRBV6-1 | TRBD1 | few
CASMLTGEAFF | TGTGCCAGCATGTTAACAGGTGAAGCTTTCTTT | TRBJ1-1 | TRBV2 | - | -
CASSLLGMTGNNQPQHF | TGTGCCAGCAGCTTACTTGGGATGACAGGTAACAATCAGCCCCAGCATTTT | TRBJ1-5 | TRBV11-2 | - | few
CASSERSAADTQYF | TGTGCCAGCAGCGAAAGATCCGCCGCGGATACGCAGTATTTT | TRBJ2-3 | TRBV9 | - | few
CASSFALATQETQYF | TGTGCCAGCAGTTTCGCCCTAGCTACCCAAGAGACCCAGTACTTC | TRBJ2-5 | TRBV27 | - | -
CASSLGTGGDEQYF | TGCGCCAGCAGCTTGGGGACAGGGGGCGACGAGCAGTACTTC | TRBJ2-7 | TRBV5-1 | TRBD1 | -
CASSSLAGVYEQYF | TGTGCCAGCAGTTCCCTAGCGGGTGTCTACGAGCAGTACTTC | TRBJ2-7 | TRBV27 | TRBD2 | few
CASSEYREGPSNEQFF | TGCGCCAGCAGTGAGTACCGGGAGGGCCCCTCCAATGAGCAGTTCTTC | TRBJ2-1 | TRBV10-1 | TRBD2 | -
CAISPDGQPGETQYF | TGTGCCATCAGTCCCGATGGACAGCCCGGAGAGACCCAGTACTTC | TRBJ2-5 | TRBV10-3 | - | -
CASSPRTSGGVKETQYF | TGCGCCAGCAGCCCCCGGACTAGCGGGGGGGTAAAAGAGACCCAGTACTTC | TRBJ2-5 | TRBV4-1 | TRBD2 | -
CASSGDRSYNSPLHF | TGTGCCAGCAGTGGAGACAGATCCTATAATTCACCCCTCCACTTT | TRBJ1-6 | TRBV6-1 | - | -
CATSRIGAGAGNTIYF | TGTGCCACCAGTCGAATAGGCGCAGGGGCGGGAAACACCATATATTTT | TRBJ1-3 | TRBV15 | - | -
CATQDRGRTEAFF | TGTGCCACCCAGGACAGGGGGCGGACTGAAGCTTTCTTT | TRBJ1-1 | TRBV19 | TRBD1 | -
CASSLSGGSTDTQYF | TGTGCCAGCAGCCTTAGCGGGGGCAGCACAGATACGCAGTATTTT | TRBJ2-3 | TRBV7-3 | TRBD2 | -
CASGGTSGSLDEQFF | TGTGCCAGCGGTGGGACTAGCGGGAGTTTGGATGAGCAGTTCTTC | TRBJ2-1 | TRBV28 | TRBD2 | few
CAWSSGGEQYF | TGTGCCTGGAGTTCAGGGGGCGAGCAGTACTTC | TRBJ2-7 | TRBV30 | TRBD1 | -
CASSAHRVSFEKLFF | TGTGCCAGCAGCGCCCACAGGGTCTCGTTTGAAAAACTGTTTTTT | TRBJ1-4 | TRBV7-8 | - | -
CASSLDRGAYNEQFF | TGCGCCAGCAGCTTGGATCGTGGGGCGTACAATGAGCAGTTCTTC | TRBJ2-1 | TRBV5-1 | - | few
CASSGHKNTGELFF | TGTGCCAGCAGCGGACATAAGAACACCGGGGAGCTGTTTTTT | TRBJ2-2 | TRBV14 | - | -
CSVGERLRVGAYEQYF | TGCAGCGTTGGGGAACGACTCCGGGTCGGGGCCTACGAGCAGTACTTC | TRBJ2-7 | TRBV29-1 | - | -
CASRDRGLTEAFF | TGTGCCAGCCGGGACAGGGGGCTTACTGAAGCTTTCTTT | TRBJ1-1 | TRBV11-2 | TRBD1 | -
CASIGGGTEAFF | TGTGCCAGCATAGGGGGGGGCACTGAAGCTTTCTTT | TRBJ1-1 | TRBV6-1 | - | few
CASSRLIGGGDDEQFF | TGTGCCAGTAGCCGCCTGATTGGCGGGGGGGACGATGAGCAGTTCTTC | TRBJ2-1 | TRBV19 | TRBD2 | -
CASSGFENSPLHF | TGTGCCAGCAGTGGATTTGAGAATTCACCCCTCCACTTT | TRBJ1-6 | TRBV6-1 | - | -
CASSYEGGLYEKLFF | TGTGCCAGCAGTTACGAGGGGGGGCTCTATGAAAAACTGTTTTTT | TRBJ1-4 | TRBV6-6 | - | -
CASSLGLAGGSGETQYF | TGTGCCAGCAGCCTAGGACTAGCGGGGGGGTCGGGGGAGACCCAGTACTTC | TRBJ2-5 | TRBV5-6 | TRBD2 | -
CASSPTSGTSYNEQFF | TGTGCCAGCAGCCCCACTAGCGGGACTTCCTACAATGAGCAGTTCTTC | TRBJ2-1 | TRBV5-4 | TRBD2 | -
CASSPPPYAGRTDYEQFF | TGTGCCAGCAGCCCTCCCCCCTATGCCGGGAGGACCGATTACGAGCAGTTCTTC | TRBJ2-1 | TRBV9 | TRBD2 | -
CASSLGMTSGSLGETQYF | TGCGCCAGCAGCTTGGGAATGACTAGCGGGAGTTTGGGAGAGACCCAGTACTTC | TRBJ2-5 | TRBV5-1 | TRBD2 | once
CASSPRPWGRPSYEQYF | TGTGCCAGCAGCCCCCGCCCCTGGGGCCGACCGTCCTACGAGCAGTACTTC | TRBJ2-7 | TRBV7-9 | - | few
CATSRPRGSQETQYF | TGTGCCACCAGCAGACCTAGGGGATCCCAAGAGACCCAGTACTTC | TRBJ2-5 | TRBV15 | - | -
CASSQGELAVTDTQYF | TGTGCCAGCAGCCAGGGGGAACTAGCGGTCACAGATACGCAGTATTTT | TRBJ2-3 | TRBV4-2 | TRBD2 | -
CASSEAFAGDQPQHF | TGTGCCAGCAGTGAAGCGTTCGCGGGGGACCAGCCCCAGCATTTT | TRBJ1-5 | TRBV2 | - | -
CASSGWGRLGTQYF | TGTGCCAGTTCGGGCTGGGGGCGGCTCGGGACCCAGTACTTC | TRBJ2-5 | TRBV19 | - | -
CASSSRQGVVYEQYF | TGTGCCAGTAGTAGTAGACAGGGCGTCGTCTACGAGCAGTACTTC | TRBJ2-7 | TRBV19 | TRBD1 | -
CASSLGAFPDEQFF | TGTGCCAGCAGCTTAGGAGCTTTCCCGGATGAGCAGTTCTTC | TRBJ2-1 | TRBV7-7 | - | -
CASSSERVGTEAFF | TGTGCCAGCAGTAGTGAGCGAGTTGGCACTGAAGCTTTCTTT | TRBJ1-1 | TRBV2 | - | -
CASRRDIGTDTQYF | TGCGCCAGCAGACGGGACATTGGCACAGATACGCAGTATTTT | TRBJ2-3 | TRBV5-1 | - | -
CASSWGQGSTEAFF | TGTGCCAGCAGCTGGGGACAGGGTAGCACTGAAGCTTTCTTT | TRBJ1-1 | TRBV7-9 | TRBD1 | -
CASSGGGSYNSPLHF | TGTGCCAGCAGTGGGGGAGGGTCCTATAATTCACCCCTCCACTTT | TRBJ1-6 | TRBV5-4 | - | -